A single sample gave rise to the 26 T cell receptor beta chains below, sequenced in a study of T cells after yellow fever vaccination. One entry per CDR3 protein, called by TCRdb with MiXCR from the 5' RACE reads. In the table there are 80,000 to 100,000 distinct CDR3 sequences, roughly 9% of which are singletons. The sample was CD8+ T cells not binding an NS4B(214-222) dextramer, sorted from PBMCs, taken roughly 15 days after the first yellow fever vaccination. These receptors came from a man aged 18 to 30 who received the YFV17D yellow fever vaccine.

In its sample, this clonotype was seen many times. The rearrangement links TRBV29-1 to TRBJ2-3; possibly TRBD1 for D (5 bases). CDR3 length: 13 amino acids. Per the germline V gene, CDR1 is SQVTM and CDR2 is ANQGSEA. The germline V and J ends were trimmed by 4 bases and 4 bases, with 12 bases remaining between them. CDR3 sequence: CSVAPEGADTQYF. Written as DNA, the CDR3 is TGCAGCGTTGCCCCAGAAGGGGCAGATACGCAGTATTTT.

This chain joins TRBV13 and TRBJ2-7, with D perhaps matching TRBD1 (6 bases). V was cut by 6 bases and J by 7 bases, with 16 bases left in between. This CDR3 region has 13 residues. The germline CDR1 and CDR2 sequences are PRHDT and FYEKMQ (reference sequence). CDR3 amino acids: CASSRQAGGEQYF. CDR3 nucleotides: TGTGCCAGCAGTCGACAGGCGGGTGGGGAGCAGTACTTC.

This clonotype was seen only a few times. One junction end disagrees with the germline gene, perhaps due to a read error. The chain employs TRBV2 and TRBJ2-1, with D uncertain. The length of the CDR3 is 10 residues. Germline CDR1 is SNHLY and CDR2 is FYNNEI. Here the CDR3 DNA reads TGTGCCAGCAGCGAAGTGGCGCAGTTCTTC. Translating gives CASSEVAQFF.

This chain uses TRBV4-1 with TRBJ2-1, with 7 bases identical to TRBD2. The germline CDR1 and CDR2 sequences are MGHRA and YSYEKL. Unmatched junction bases numbered 7, after V lost 0 bases and J lost 2 bases. CDR3 length: 17 residues. The CDR3 loop reads CASSQERGLGAYNEQFF. The CDR3 nucleotides read TGCGCCAGCAGCCAAGAAAGAGGACTAGGGGCCTACAATGAGCAGTTCTTC.

This chain joins TRBV14 and TRBJ2-2; weak D call: TRBD1 (5 bases). CDR3 length: 13 residues. V shed 0 bases and J shed 6 bases, with 5 bases lying between them. Germline V CDR1 and CDR2: SGHDN, FVKESK. The CDR3 loop is CASSQEGAGELFF. DNA for the CDR3: TGTGCCAGCAGCCAAGAAGGGGCCGGGGAGCTGTTTTTT.

This clonotype was seen more than once but under ten times. The chain couples TRBV29-1 to TRBJ2-3; TRBD2 aligns across 14 bases. CDR1 and CDR2 (germline): SQVTM, ANQGSEA. The junction had 6 bases not matched to a gene; V was cut back by 7 bases and J by 0 bases. The CDR3 sequence is 16 residues long. The CDR3 DNA reads TGCAGCGGGTGGACTAGCGGGGGGATAAGCACAGATACGCAGTATTTT. Encoded protein: CSGWTSGGISTDTQYF.

This clonotype was counted at least ten times. This chain links TRBV3-1 with TRBJ2-5; D may be TRBD1 or TRBD2 (6 bases each). This CDR3 is 17 amino acids long. The ends were cut back, 1 base at V and 5 bases at J, with 20 bases in the middle. Looked up from germline, CDR1 is LGHDT and CDR2 is YNNKEL (reference sequence). As DNA, the CDR3 is TGTGCCAGCAGCCAAGGGTTCATGCTGGGGGCGGGGGAGACCCAGTACTTC. Translated, it gives CASSQGFMLGAGETQYF.

In its sample, this clonotype was seen a few times. The rearrangement joins TRBV19 to TRBJ2-1; the match to TRBD1 covers 9 bases. With V trimmed by 5 bases and J by 2 bases, 4 bases remained unmatched. The CDR3 runs 15 residues. CDR1 is LNHDA and CDR2 is SQIVND in the germline V gene (reference sequence). CDR3 amino acids: CASSFRTGAYNEQFF. CDR3 DNA: TGTGCCAGTAGTTTCCGGACAGGGGCCTACAATGAGCAGTTCTTC. Together with reference TRBV19 and TRBJ2-1, the CDR3 gives the full variable domain: DGGITQSPKYLFRKEGQNVTLSCEQNLNHDAMYWYRQDPGQGLRLIYYSQIVNDFQKGDIAEGYSVSREKKESFPLTVTSAQKNPTAFYLCASSFRTGAYNEQFFGPGTRLTVL.

Here the CDR3 reads CSASAALSSYNEQFF. CDR3 coding DNA: TGCAGTGCTAGTGCGGCCCTCAGCTCCTACAATGAGCAGTTCTTC. This sequence joins TRBV20-1 and TRBJ2-1; D not resolved. The V end lost 3 bases, the J end lost 0 bases, and 12 bases lay between the germline ends. Germline CDR1 is DFQATT and CDR2 is SNEGSKA (reference sequence). CDR3 size: 15 residues.

This chain joins TRBV21-1 and TRBJ2-7; TRBD2, the table's D call, lacks a check against the DNA. TRBV21-1 is a known pseudogene. The CDR3 contains 16 residues. The CDR3 is CASSKVLLRGVSLPLF. The CDR3 bases are TGTGCCAGCAGCAAAGTTCTTTTGAGGGGTGTAAGCCTACCGCTGTTC.

This rearrangement joins TRBV7-2 to TRBJ1-1; TRBD1 matches 8 bases. Germline V gene data show CDR1 as SGHTA and CDR2 as FQGNSA. V trimming: 1 base; J trimming: 3 bases; junction bases outside the gene matches: 1. CDR3 length: 14 residues. CDR3 DNA sequence: TGTGCCAGCAGCTTAGGACAGGGGCACACTGAAGCTTTCTTT. Translating it yields CASSLGQGHTEAFF.

This clonotype occurred a few times. The chain couples TRBV6-2 or TRBV6-3 to TRBJ2-7; tentative D call: TRBD2 (5 bases). CDR3 length: 13 residues. V lost 10 bases to trimming and J lost 2 bases, with 15 bases between them. Per germline, CDR1 MNHEY and CDR2 SVGEGT. CDR3 nucleotide sequence: TGTGCCACCCGGGTCGGGGAGCCCTACGAGCAGTACGTC. Protein: CATRVGEPYEQYV.

The J gene is TRBJ1-1, the V gene TRBV12-3 or TRBV12-4; 8 bases fit TRBD1. J lost 4 bases, V lost 2 bases, and 6 bases had no gene match. The CDR3 has 15 residues. CDR3 sequence reads: CASSLSGGPGTEAFF. The CDR3 nucleotides are TGTGCCAGCAGTTTATCAGGGGGCCCGGGCACTGAAGCTTTCTTT.

The chain carries TRBV29-1 and TRBJ2-7; TRBD1 might be the D (5 bases). Germline V gives CDR1 SQVTM, CDR2 ANQGSEA. Trimming pared 6 bases from V and 0 bases from J, leaving 12 bases between. The CDR3 extends over 13 amino acids. CDR3 loop: CSVSTESSYEQYV. The DNA of the CDR3 is TGCAGCGTCTCGACAGAGAGCTCCTACGAGCAGTACGTC.

V and J are TRBV10-3 and TRBJ2-1; tentative D call: TRBD2 (5 bases). The CDR3 sequence is 14 residues long. Looked up from germline, CDR1 is ENHRY and CDR2 is SYGVKD. Between the trimmed V and J ends, which lost 4 bases and 7 bases, there was a span of 14 bases. CDR3 coding DNA: TGTGCCATCAGTGGGTCCGGGGATGGGAATGAGCAGTTCTTC. Translated, it gives CAISGSGDGNEQFF.

The chain has TRBV4-2 and TRBJ1-5, with D uncertain. V was clipped by 0 bases and J by 6 bases, with 12 bases between them. CDR3 length: 15 amino acids. CDR1 is LGHNA, CDR2 YNFKEQ, per germline. The CDR3 here is CASSQDRRRFQPQHF. DNA of the CDR3: TGTGCCAGCAGCCAAGATAGGAGGAGATTTCAGCCCCAGCATTTT.

The chain employs TRBV20-1 and TRBJ2-1, with D perhaps TRBD2 (6 bases). The germline V and J ends were trimmed by 6 bases and 4 bases, with 28 bases remaining between them. Germline values: CDR1 DFQATT, CDR2 SNEGSKA (reference sequence). The CDR3 runs to 18 residues. DNA of the CDR3: TGCAGTGCCCTTCCCCTCCCGGGGGAGACATTAAAATACAATGAGCAGTTCTTC. This codes for CSALPLPGETLKYNEQFF.

This clonotype came up once. A much larger clone differs from this one at a single base, so this may be a read error. V usage is TRBV7-2 and J usage is TRBJ2-5, with D perhaps matching TRBD2 (5 bases). V lost 3 bases, J lost 3 bases, and 20 bases lay in between. CDR1 is SGHTA, CDR2 FQGNSA, per germline. The CDR3 has 17 amino acids. The CDR3 sequence: CASSLRQVEVGEETQYF. Written as DNA, the CDR3 is TGTGCCAGCAGCTTGCGGCAGGTGGAGGTCGGGGAAGAGACCCAGTACTTC.

This clonotype was observed many times. The chain joins TRBV29-1 to TRBJ2-7; 9 bases fit TRBD1. The CDR3 totals 14 residues. Trimming cost V 1 base and J 2 bases; bases outside gene matches: 3. Per the germline V gene, CDR1 is SQVTM and CDR2 is ANQGSEA. In DNA form, the CDR3 reads TGCAGCGTTGAAGGGACAGGGGAAACCTACGAGCAGTACTTC. It specifies CSVEGTGETYEQYF.

This clonotype was detected only a few times. This rearrangement joins TRBV14 to TRBJ2-3; 9 bases line up with TRBD1. The J segment lost 5 bases and the V segment lost 4 bases, leaving 7 bases of the junction unmatched. The length of the CDR3 is 15 residues. Germline values: CDR1 SGHDN, CDR2 FVKESK. CDR3 residues: CASSPGQGSGDTQYF. CDR3 DNA sequence: TGTGCCAGCAGCCCAGGACAGGGGTCGGGAGATACGCAGTATTTT.

This clonotype has more than one count but fewer than ten. The CDR3 nucleotides are TGCGCCAGCACTCCCGGACAGGGTCACACTGAAGCTTTCTTT. Its translation is CASTPGQGHTEAFF. The chain employs TRBV4-1 and TRBJ1-1, with 8 bases identical to TRBD1. The CDR3 has 14 amino acids. Germline V gene lookup returns CDR1 MGHRA and CDR2 YSYEKL. J gave up 3 bases and V 7 bases, and 7 bases lay outside the gene matches.

A few counts support this clonotype. The genes are TRBV7-9 and TRBJ2-3; possibly TRBD2 for D (7 bases). Trimming stripped 1 base from V and 2 bases from J, with 13 bases between. Per the germline V gene, CDR1 is SEHNR and CDR2 is FQNEAQ (reference sequence). The CDR3 covers 16 residues. Here the CDR3 reads CASSLEGGYLTDTQYF. The DNA of the CDR3 is TGTGCCAGCAGCTTAGAGGGGGGGTACCTCACAGATACGCAGTATTTT.

The chain combines TRBV27 with TRBJ2-1, with TRBD2 identical over 14 bases. V trimming: 6 bases; J trimming: 6 bases; junction bases outside the gene matches: 7. The CDR3 is 16 residues long. From germline, CDR1 is MNHEY and CDR2 SMNVEV (reference sequence). The CDR3 DNA is TGTGCCAGCAGGGGATTAGGACTAGCGGGGGGCAATGAGCAGTTCTTC. It translates to CASRGLGLAGGNEQFF.

In DNA form, the CDR3 reads TGTGCCAGCTCACCGCGGGCGGCGAACACTGAAGCTTTCTTT. It translates to CASSPRAANTEAFF. The rearrangement joins TRBV18 to TRBJ1-1; D gene ambiguous. The V end lost 3 bases, the J end lost 1 base, and 9 bases lay between the germline ends. In germline, CDR1 is KGHSH, CDR2 LQKENI. The length of the CDR3 is 14 residues.

This clonotype was counted a few times. V is TRBV20-1 and J is TRBJ2-1, with D maybe TRBD2 (6 bases). The CDR3 contains 13 residues. In germline, CDR1 is DFQATT, CDR2 SNEGSKA (reference sequence). Trimming took 5 bases from V and 7 from J, leaving 15 bases between them. The CDR3 loop is CSAHLWDSNEQFF. CDR3 nucleotides: TGCAGTGCTCATCTTTGGGACTCGAATGAGCAGTTCTTC.

The rearrangement joins TRBV27 to TRBJ2-3; 13 bases are shared with TRBD2. The V and J ends lost 7 bases and 6 bases, in that order; junction bases with no gene match: 16. Germline loops: CDR1 MNHEY, CDR2 SMNVEV (reference sequence). This CDR3 has 18 residues. The CDR3 is CASKIYGLAGARVDTQYF. The CDR3 region has the DNA TGTGCCAGCAAAATTTACGGACTAGCGGGGGCCCGGGTCGATACGCAGTATTTT.